One sample yielded the 26 T cell receptor beta chains listed below, sequenced in a study of a mutant IDH1 vaccine in newly diagnosed glioma. The repertoire was sequenced with immunoSEQ multiplex PCR; TCRdb's copy has only in-frame clones and lacks some. The table records 75,000 to 100,000 clones, roughly 82% of them present only once. Time point noted: baseline, week 1 (first vaccination visit). The sample's treatment: pre-vaccination baseline after standard-of-care therapy. This sample comprised PBMCs, obtained from a glioma patient treated with radiotherapy, temozolomide or both. These receptors were collected from a man aged 35 to 55 with glioma. Some clones in this sample may be carry-over from other donors' samples.

The genes are TRBV5-6 and TRBJ1-3, with a possible D match to TRBD1 (6 bases). CDR3 length equals 16 residues. Germline CDR1 reads SGHDT; CDR2 reads YYEEEE. V lost 1 base and J 1 base, leaving 12 bases between the germline ends. CDR3 in amino acids: CASSLRGVFSGNTIYF. CDR3 bases: TGTGCCAGCAGCTTGAGGGGGGTATTTTCTGGAAACACCATATATTTT.

The V gene is TRBV7-9, the J gene TRBJ2-5; D remains unclear. CDR1 is SEHNR, CDR2 FQNEAQ, per germline (reference sequence). This CDR3 contains 13 residues. The germline V and J ends were trimmed by 2 bases and 9 bases, with 13 bases remaining between them. The CDR3 is CASSLNTPGAQYF. The DNA for the CDR3 is TGTGCCAGCAGCTTAAATACACCCGGAGCCCAGTACTTC.

V and J are TRBV7-9 and TRBJ1-1; D call uncertain. CDR3 length: 15 amino acids. Germline values: CDR1 SEHNR, CDR2 FQNEAQ (reference sequence). The V end lost 1 base, the J end lost 4 bases, and 13 bases lay between the germline ends. The CDR3 DNA reads as TGTGCCAGCAGCTTAGAAGCGGGAGGAGGCACTGAAGCTTTCTTT. Translation: CASSLEAGGGTEAFF.

This clone was seen more than once but under ten times. This sequence joins TRBV7-8 and TRBJ2-1; TRBD1 aligns across 9 bases. Losses at the gene ends were 4 bases for V and 9 bases for J; bases not matched to a gene: 7. Germline V gene data show CDR1 as SGHVS and CDR2 as FQNEAQ. This CDR3 is 14 amino acids long. In DNA, the CDR3 is TGTGCCAGCAGCTGGGGACAGGGCTTCGGTGAGCAGTTCTTC. It is translated as CASSWGQGFGEQFF.

This clone was seen a handful of times. The rearrangement links TRBV11-1 to TRBJ1-1; D gene uncertain. The CDR3 runs to 16 residues. Trimming took off 1 base at V and 5 bases at J, with 17 bases between the two ends. The V gene's germline CDR1 is SGHAT and CDR2 FQDESV (reference sequence). In DNA, the CDR3 is TGTGCCAGCAGCTTAGGCCTTTTGGCTCTGAGTACTGAAGCTTTCTTT. It is translated as CASSLGLLALSTEAFF.

V and J are TRBV10-2 and TRBJ2-3, with a weak D call TRBD1 (6 bases). CDR1 WSHSY and CDR2 SAAADI come from the germline V gene. V shed 2 bases and J shed 4 bases, with 10 bases lying between them. This CDR3 spans 14 amino acids. The CDR3 region is CASSEGGGADTQYF. DNA for the CDR3: TGCGCCAGCAGTGAGGGGGGCGGAGCAGATACGCAGTATTTT.

The J gene is TRBJ2-7, the V gene TRBV19; TRBD2 agrees at 7 bases. Per germline, CDR1 LNHDA and CDR2 SQIVND (reference sequence). There are 15 residues in the CDR3. V trimming: 5 bases; J trimming: 4 bases; junction bases outside the gene matches: 11. The CDR3: CASSVPGKAGYEQYF. CDR3 DNA: TGTGCCAGTAGTGTCCCCGGGAAAGCGGGGTACGAGCAGTACTTC.

In its sample, this clone was seen many times. This chain joins TRBV5-1 and TRBJ2-2; D could derive from TRBD1 or TRBD2 (5 bases each). The germline gives CDR1 SGHRS, CDR2 YFSETQ. The germline V and J ends were trimmed by 0 bases and 6 bases, with 12 bases remaining between them. This CDR3 is 15 amino acids long. As DNA, the CDR3 is TGCGCCAGCAGCTTGGCCCCGGGGCGCGCCGGGGAGCTGTTTTTT. Protein product: CASSLAPGRAGELFF.

The J gene is TRBJ2-5, the V gene TRBV6-1; D ambiguous. Trimming cost V 6 bases and J 5 bases, with 13 bases left between them. Germline-derived CDR1 and CDR2 are MNHNS and SASEGT. CDR3 length: 13 amino acids. The CDR3 is CASSVSGWETQYF. The CDR3 DNA sequence: TGTGCCAGCAGCGTTTCGGGCTGGGAGACCCAGTACTTC.

This clone was seen a single time. The gene calls are TRBV14 and TRBJ1-5; TRBD1 is a possible D gene (5 bases). Deletions cut 6 bases from V and 0 bases from J, with 9 bases between. The CDR3 has 14 residues. Germline CDR1 reads SGHDN; CDR2 reads FVKESK. The CDR3 DNA reads as TGTGCCAGCAGTAGCGGGACTAGCAATCAGCCCCAGCATTTT. Amino acids: CASSSGTSNQPQHF.

The V call is TRBV5-1, the J call TRBJ2-1; 13 nucleotides align to TRBD2. Trimming cost V 4 bases and J 8 bases; bases outside gene matches: 3. The CDR3 extends over 14 amino acids. The germline V gene encodes CDR1 SGHRS and CDR2 YFSETQ. In DNA, the CDR3 is TGCGCCAGCAGCCAAGGACTAGCGGGGGATGAGCAGTTCTTC. This translates into CASSQGLAGDEQFF.

CDR3 loop: CASSYVTGGHTEAFF. CDR3 nucleotide sequence: TGTGCCAGCAGTTACGTGACAGGGGGCCACACTGAAGCTTTCTTT. The chain has TRBV6-6 and TRBJ1-1; TRBD1 matches 10 bases. Germline assignment: CDR1 MNHNY and CDR2 SVGAGI (reference sequence). The ends lost 2 bases at V and 3 bases at J; junction bases unmatched: 3. This CDR3 has 15 residues.

The V gene is TRBV30, the J gene TRBJ1-1, with TRBD1 as a possible D gene (6 bases). The CDR3 runs to 14 residues. CDR1 GTSNPN and CDR2 SVGIG come from the germline V gene (reference sequence). Trimming left V 5 bases short and J 1 base short, with 14 bases between. Written as DNA, the CDR3 is TGTGCCTGGGGCCCAGGGGATAGGAACACTGAAGCTTTCTTT. Translating gives CAWGPGDRNTEAFF.

The sample holds a few counts of this clone. The chain links TRBV6-1 to TRBJ1-5; weak D call: TRBD1 (5 bases). The CDR3 covers 13 residues. Germline CDR1 reads MNHNS; CDR2 reads SASEGT. Trimming left V 5 bases short and J 1 base short, with 6 bases between. CDR3 protein: CASSQGSNQPQHF. The DNA of the CDR3 is TGTGCCAGCAGTCAGGGAAGCAATCAGCCCCAGCATTTT.

The table lists this clone with a count of one. The rearrangement uses TRBV7-2 and TRBJ2-7, with 11 bases that match TRBD1. V was clipped by 5 bases and J by 3 bases; unmatched bases: 6. CDR3 size: 15 residues. Germline CDR1 SGHTA, CDR2 FQGNSA. Here the CDR3 DNA reads TGTGCCAGCAGCCCACCCGGGACAGGGGGCTACGAGCAGTACTTC. Its translation: CASSPPGTGGYEQYF.

This clone has more than one count but fewer than ten. The chain carries TRBV9 and TRBJ1-1; possibly TRBD1 for D (6 bases). V shed 2 bases and J shed 1 base, with 9 bases lying between them. There are 14 residues in the CDR3. Germline V gives CDR1 SGDLS, CDR2 YYNGEE. The CDR3 protein is CASSVQGRNTEAFF. In DNA form, the CDR3 reads TGTGCCAGCAGCGTCCAGGGGAGGAACACTGAAGCTTTCTTT. The complete variable domain, with remaining parts taken from reference TRBV9 and TRBJ1-1, reads DSGVTQTPKHLITATGQRVTLRCSPRSGDLSVYWYQQSLDQGLQFLIQYYNGEERAKGNILERFSAQQFPDLHSELNLSSLELGDSALYFCASSVQGRNTEAFFGQGTRLTVV.

The CDR3 loop reads CASSRDPARTSGQETQYF. CDR3 DNA: TGTGCCAGCAGCCGCGACCCTGCGAGGACTAGCGGACAAGAGACCCAGTACTTC. This chain links TRBV4-2 with TRBJ2-5; 10 bases align to TRBD2. V lost 4 bases to trimming and J lost 2 bases; unmatched junction nucleotides: 13. This CDR3 has 18 amino acids. CDR1 and CDR2 (germline): LGHNA, YNFKEQ.

The chain employs TRBV30 and TRBJ1-3, with TRBD1 as a possible D gene (5 bases). Trimming left V 2 bases short and J 2 bases short, with 13 bases between. This CDR3 region has 15 residues. Germline V gene data show CDR1 as GTSNPN and CDR2 as SVGIG (reference sequence). The CDR3 protein is CAWSPRQRAGNTIYF. The DNA for the CDR3 is TGTGCCTGGAGTCCTCGACAGCGGGCTGGAAACACCATATATTTT.

This rearrangement joins TRBV29-1 to TRBJ1-3; no reliable D call. V dropped 7 bases and J dropped 0 bases, with 10 bases sitting between them. CDR1 and CDR2 from the germline V gene are SQVTM and ANQGSEA. The CDR3 totals 13 residues. The chain's CDR3 is CSAHGVSGNTIYF. DNA for the CDR3: TGCAGCGCCCACGGGGTCTCTGGAAACACCATATATTTT.

V gene TRBV5-6 combines with J gene TRBJ1-1; D is ambiguous. Per the germline V gene, CDR1 is SGHDT and CDR2 is YYEEEE. The CDR3 totals 13 residues. The V end was cut by 0 bases, the J end by 6 bases, with 9 bases between. The CDR3 sequence: CASSLGYGAEAFF. CDR3 DNA sequence: TGTGCCAGCAGCTTGGGTTATGGCGCTGAAGCTTTCTTT.

The chain recombines TRBV5-1 with TRBJ1-3; TRBD1 matches 9 bases. Trimming cost V 0 bases and J 6 bases; bases outside gene matches: 10. This CDR3 is 17 amino acids long. Germline V gives CDR1 SGHRS, CDR2 YFSETQ. CDR3 region: CASSLVAGQGRANTIYF. The CDR3 region has the DNA TGCGCCAGCAGCTTGGTGGCCGGACAGGGGCGTGCAAACACCATATATTTT.

The chain uses TRBV13 and TRBJ1-4; D is uncertain. The CDR3 loop spans 13 amino acids. Trimming stripped 5 bases from V and 2 bases from J, with 6 bases between. Germline V gene sequence: CDR1 PRHDT, CDR2 FYEKMQ (reference sequence). The CDR3 bases are TGTGCCAGCAGCCGCACGACTAATGAAAAACTGTTTTTT. It specifies CASSRTTNEKLFF. Filled out from reference TRBV13 and TRBJ1-4, the complete variable domain reads AAGVIQSPRHLIKEKRETATLKCYPIPRHDTVYWYQQGPGQDPQFLISFYEKMQSDKGSIPDRFSAQQFSDYHSELNMSSLELGDSALYFCASSRTTNEKLFFGSGTQLSVL.

The gene calls are TRBV21-1 and TRBJ2-7; the D call of TRBD1 is as the table states it, not checked on the DNA. TRBV21-1 is classified as a pseudogene. The length of the CDR3 is 16 residues. CDR3 DNA: TGTGCCAGCATCTTAATATGGGTGCCAGGGTTCTACGAGCAGTACTTC. Its protein is CASILIWVPGFYEQYF.

This chain connects TRBV2 to TRBJ1-2; a weak D match, TRBD1 (6 bases). Germline loops: CDR1 SNHLY, CDR2 FYNNEI. This CDR3 contains 10 residues. V lost 6 bases and J 13 bases, leaving 12 bases between the germline ends. CDR3: CASRGGAFTF. The CDR3, as DNA: TGTGCCAGCAGAGGGGGGGCATTCACCTTC.

The V and J genes are TRBV30 and TRBJ1-3; the D gene is possibly TRBD1 (5 bases). The germline V gene encodes CDR1 GTSNPN and CDR2 SVGIG (reference sequence). The CDR3 consists of 13 residues. The germline V and J ends were trimmed by 0 bases and 8 bases, with 11 bases remaining between them. As DNA, the CDR3 is TGTGCCTGGAGTGTGAAGGGGAGTGACACCATATATTTT. Translation: CAWSVKGSDTIYF.

This chain connects TRBV30 to TRBJ1-2, with D maybe TRBD1 (5 bases). Germline loops: CDR1 GTSNPN, CDR2 SVGIG (reference sequence). V lost 2 bases and J 9 bases, leaving 22 bases between the germline ends. CDR3 size: 15 residues. The CDR3 protein is CAWSTGTSPVERYTF. The CDR3 DNA follows: TGTGCCTGGAGTACCGGGACGTCCCCGGTCGAGCGCTACACCTTC.